The 4 T cell receptor beta chains reported below all come from one sample, sequenced in a study of CD8 T cells in ankylosing spondylitis. Broader study findings: Seemingly distinctive of ankylosing spondylitis blood was a TCR beta motif formed by eight highly homologous variants.

TCRdb fed the 5' RACE reads into MiXCR, producing one record per CDR3 protein. The sample gives about 510,000 distinct CDR3 sequences, approximately 5% of which show up once; around 3.5% is in the top ten. The antigens for these receptors are not known. The sequencing sample was made of blood, either unsorted or a sorted T cell fraction (not recorded which). These TCRs come from a male donor with ankylosing spondylitis.

This clonotype was recorded many times. The chain recombines TRBV12-3 or TRBV12-4 with TRBJ2-5; TRBD1 is a possible D gene (6 bases). The V end was cut by 7 bases, the J end by 0 bases, with 12 bases between. The CDR3 sequence is 14 residues long. This chain's CDR3 is CASTQGQYQETQYF. CDR3 DNA: TGTGCCAGCACCCAAGGACAGTACCAAGAGACCCAGTACTTC.

This clonotype occurred many times. The V call is TRBV10-3, the J call TRBJ1-5, with unresolved D. The CDR3 covers 13 residues. The germline V gene encodes CDR1 ENHRY and CDR2 SYGVKD. V lost 7 bases and J lost 5, with 12 bases in between. CDR3 sequence: CAITRSQDQPQHF. The CDR3 DNA reads TGTGCCATCACAAGGTCACAAGATCAGCCCCAGCATTTT.

This clonotype was recorded many times. The chain recombines TRBV5-1 with TRBJ2-5; unclear D gene. CDR3 size: 13 residues. V gave up 4 bases and J gave up 0 bases, with 7 bases separating them. Per the germline V gene, CDR1 is SGHRS and CDR2 is YFSETQ. CDR3 bases: TGCGCCAGCAGCCGTAGGGACCAAGAGACCCAGTACTTC. It specifies CASSRRDQETQYF.

This sequence joins TRBV11-3 and TRBJ2-3; no clear D gene. The CDR3 runs to 16 residues. Germline-derived CDR1 and CDR2 are SGHNT and YENEEA. Deletions cut 0 bases from V and 1 base from J, with 11 bases between. The CDR3 DNA reads TGTGCCAGCAGCTTAGATTTCGGGTGGGGCACAGATACGCAGTATTTT. This codes for CASSLDFGWGTDTQYF.